A selection of T cell receptor beta chains follows, all from one sample in a study of CD8+CD57+ T cells in acquired aplastic anemia. MiXCR was run by TCRdb on the reads, yielding one entry per CDR3 protein. Among about 58,000 distinct CDR3 sequences listed, roughly three fifths were seen once. Sequenced input: sorted CD4+, CD8+, or CD8+CD57+ T cells (not recorded which) from PBMCs. These receptors were obtained from a human donor with aplastic anemia. CDR3s include the opening cysteine and the closing phenylalanine or tryptophan. The D gene is left open where the match is weak. Expanded clones are given a class, and other clones once, few, many or no size at all.

v_call,clone_size,d_call,j_call,cdr3_aa,cdr3_nt
TRBV7-6,.,.,TRBJ2-7,CASSLATGYEQYF,TGTGCCAGCAGCTTAGCGACGGGATACGAGCAGTACTTC
TRBV6-1,many,.,TRBJ1-1,CASKKGKNTEAFF,TGTGCCAGCAAAAAAGGGAAAAACACTGAAGCTTTCTTT
TRBV2,.,TRBD1,TRBJ1-2,CASSGPGQGNYGYTF,TGTGCCAGCAGTGGGCCGGGACAGGGGAACTATGGCTACACCTTC
TRBV7-2,.,.,TRBJ2-2,CASSVNTGELFF,TGTGCCAGCAGCGTGAACACCGGGGAGCTGTTTTTT
TRBV10-3,.,.,TRBJ1-5,CAISDGGNNQPQHF,TGTGCCATCAGTGACGGGGGCAACAATCAGCCCCAGCATTTT
TRBV25-1,.,TRBD2,TRBJ2-2,CASSYNSGRYTGELFF,TGTGCCAGCAGTTATAATAGCGGGAGATACACCGGGGAGCTGTTTTTT
TRBV29-1,.,TRBD1,TRBJ2-7,CSVRQGAHEQYF,TGCAGCGTCCGACAGGGGGCCCACGAGCAGTACTTC
TRBV27,many,.,TRBJ1-1,CASSLTEGTEAFF,TGTGCCAGCAGTCTAACTGAGGGCACTGAAGCTTTCTTT
TRBV29-1,.,.,TRBJ1-1,CSVGGANTEAFF,TGCAGCGTTGGAGGGGCGAACACTGAAGCTTTCTTT
TRBV7-2,few,TRBD2,TRBJ2-5,CASSLAGLAGAWQETQYF,TGTGCCAGCAGCTTAGCGGGACTAGCGGGGGCGTGGCAAGAGACCCAGTACTTC
TRBV7-2,.,.,TRBJ1-5,CASSSPGQPQHF,TGTGCCAGCAGTTCCCCAGGTCAGCCCCAGCATTTT
TRBV15,.,.,TRBJ2-1,CATSRGSSGYNEQFF,TGTGCCACCAGCAGAGGATCTTCCGGCTACAATGAGCAGTTCTTC
TRBV19,many,.,TRBJ1-4,CASSTGIKERGREKLFF,TGTGCCAGTAGTACGGGGATTAAAGAGCGCGGTCGGGAAAAACTGTTTTTT
TRBV7-6,few,TRBD1,TRBJ1-1,CASSRTGGTEAFF,TGTGCCAGCAGCAGAACAGGGGGCACTGAAGCTTTCTTT
TRBV15,.,.,TRBJ1-2,CATSRGVNYGYTF,TGTGCCACCAGCAGAGGTGTGAACTATGGCTACACCTTC
TRBV10-2,medium-sized,.,TRBJ1-1,CASSPTNTEAFF,TGCGCCAGCAGTCCCACAAACACTGAAGCTTTCTTT
TRBV15,.,TRBD2,TRBJ2-7,CATSRDRAGGYEQYF,TGTGCCACCAGCAGAGATCGGGCGGGGGGATACGAGCAGTACTTC
TRBV2,.,.,TRBJ1-2,CASRNGTARHGYTF,TGTGCCAGCAGAAACGGGACTGCGAGGCATGGCTACACCTTC
TRBV11-2,few,.,TRBJ2-1,CASSLVALSYNEQFF,TGTGCCAGCAGCTTAGTTGCCTTATCCTACAATGAGCAGTTCTTC
TRBV7-2,.,.,TRBJ2-3,CASSLAGGTSDTQYF,TGTGCCAGCAGCTTAGCCGGCGGGACCTCAGATACGCAGTATTTT
TRBV19,.,TRBD1,TRBJ2-7,CASSSRDRGREQYF,TGTGCCAGTAGTAGCCGGGACAGGGGGCGCGAGCAGTACTTC
TRBV7-3,.,TRBD1,TRBJ1-1,CASSLGLGGQSEAFF,TGTGCCAGCAGCTTAGGTCTAGGGGGACAGTCTGAAGCTTTCTTT
TRBV10-3,medium-sized,TRBD2,TRBJ2-1,CAISESRGTSSYYNEQFF,TGTGCCATCAGTGAGTCGAGAGGGACTAGCTCTTACTACAATGAGCAGTTCTTC
TRBV9,many,.,TRBJ2-1,CASSTFGAYHNEQFF,TGTGCCAGCAGCACCTTTGGGGCGTATCACAATGAGCAGTTCTTC
TRBV20-1,.,.,TRBJ1-2,CSALRTAKYAF,TGCAGTGCGCTAAGGACAGCCAAATACGCCTTC
TRBV15,.,TRBD1,TRBJ1-2,CATSRGTGSYGYTF,TGTGCCACCAGCAGAGGGACAGGCTCCTATGGCTACACCTTC
TRBV10-3,.,.,TRBJ2-2,CASSLNTGELFF,TGTGCCAGCAGCCTTAACACCGGGGAGCTGTTTTTT
TRBV29-1,.,TRBD2,TRBJ2-7,CSCVTSGEQYF,TGCAGCTGCGTGACTAGCGGCGAGCAGTACTTC
TRBV9,many,.,TRBJ1-6,CASSVVDSPISPLHF,TGTGCCAGCAGCGTAGTGGACTCACCGATTTCACCCCTCCACTTT
TRBV10-3,.,.,TRBJ1-1,CAISSNTEAFF,TGTGCCATCAGCAGCAACACTGAAGCTTTCTTT
TRBV9,many,.,TRBJ1-2,CASSAGGRNYGYTF,TGTGCCAGCAGCGCCGGGGGGCGGAACTATGGCTACACCTTC
TRBV25-1,once,TRBD1,TRBJ2-3,CASSEEGARDTQYF,TGTGCCAGCAGTGAAGAGGGGGCGCGGGATACGCAGTATTTT
TRBV7-8,.,.,TRBJ2-7,CARSYLTGSSYAQYF,TGTGCCCGCAGCTACTTGACTGGGAGCTCCTACGCGCAGTACTTC
TRBV25-1,.,.,TRBJ1-3,CASSNDPGQAGNTIYF,TGTGCCAGCAGTAACGATCCCGGGCAGGCTGGAAACACCATATATTTT
TRBV20-1,.,.,TRBJ2-5,CSARVAGEETQYF,TGCAGTGCTAGAGTGGCAGGGGAAGAGACCCAGTACTTC
TRBV27,many,TRBD1,TRBJ1-1,CASSSGQINTEAFF,TGTGCCAGCAGTTCGGGACAGATAAACACTGAAGCTTTCTTT
TRBV11-2,.,TRBD1,TRBJ2-1,CASSQQGASNEQFF,TGTGCCAGCAGCCAACAGGGGGCCTCCAATGAGCAGTTCTTC
TRBV6-1,many,.,TRBJ2-1,CASSHPKDQGRYDEQFF,TGTGCCAGCAGCCACCCCAAGGATCAGGGGCGCTACGATGAGCAGTTCTTC
TRBV27,few,TRBD2,TRBJ2-4,CASRNRLAGGLEDIQYF,TGTGCCAGCAGGAACCGACTAGCGGGGGGGCTCGAGGACATTCAGTACTTC
TRBV25-1,once,.,TRBJ1-6,CTSRQVNNSPLHF,TGTACCAGCAGGCAGGTTAATAATTCACCCCTCCACTTT
TRBV6-2/TRBV6-3,many,.,TRBJ2-2,CASSYSKERVLNTGELFF,TGTGCCAGCAGTTACTCGAAGGAGCGGGTTCTCAACACCGGGGAGCTGTTTTTT
TRBV15,medium-sized,.,TRBJ2-1,CATSRKGPNNEQFF,TGTGCCACCAGCAGGAAGGGGCCTAACAATGAGCAGTTCTTC